What follows are 7 T cell receptor beta chains derived from one specimen sequenced in a study of blood T cell repertoires in COVID-19. Repertoires were generated with immunoSEQ multiplex PCR, while TCRdb's copy carries only in-frame clones and drops some. The sample lists about 320,000 clones; roughly 90% were seen once. The source material was PBMCs or T cells enriched from blood (not recorded which). The source is a woman aged 30 to 39 who had been exposed to COVID-19.

V is TRBV6-5 and J is TRBJ2-3, with TRBD2 identical over 8 bases. Germline V gene data show CDR1 as MNHEY and CDR2 as SVGAGI. V was pared by 4 bases and J by 4 bases, with 1 base of the junction left unmatched. This CDR3 contains 13 residues. The CDR3 DNA reads TGTGCCAGCAGTTTAGCGGGGTCAGATACGCAGTATTTT. It specifies CASSLAGSDTQYF.

This chain links TRBV4-3 with TRBJ2-7; possibly TRBD1 for D (6 bases). CDR3 size: 13 residues. The V gene's germline CDR1 is LGHNA and CDR2 YSLEER. V dropped 2 bases and J dropped 4 bases, with 9 bases sitting between them. The chain's CDR3 is CASSQNRAYEQYF. Written as DNA, the CDR3 is TGCGCCAGCAGCCAAAACAGGGCGTACGAGCAGTACTTC.

A single count supports this clone. The CDR3 loop reads CSATGTGEAFF. Here the CDR3 DNA reads TGCAGTGCTACCGGGACAGGGGAAGCTTTCTTT. The chain employs TRBV20-1 and TRBJ1-1; 9 bases agree with TRBD1. The CDR3 extends over 11 amino acids. Trimming took 4 bases from V and 8 from J; bases not matched to a gene: 2. Germline V gives CDR1 DFQATT, CDR2 SNEGSKA (reference sequence).

The CDR3 bases are TGTGCCAGCAGCCCGGAGGGCGGGACCTATGGCTACACCTTC. It yields the protein CASSPEGGTYGYTF. The chain couples TRBV7-9 to TRBJ1-2; TRBD1 might be the D (5 bases). The CDR3 loop spans 14 amino acids. Trimming removed 5 bases from V and 4 bases from J, with 14 bases in between. Germline-derived CDR1 and CDR2 are SEHNR and FQNEAQ (reference sequence).

The rearrangement uses TRBV6-6 and TRBJ1-5; 7 nucleotides match TRBD1. Germline V CDR1 and CDR2: MNHNY, SVGAGI (reference sequence). The CDR3 length is 15 residues. Trimming at V came to 6 bases and at J to 1 base, leaving 6 bases not matched to a gene. CDR3 DNA sequence: TGTGCCAGCAGGGCCGGGGACAGCAGCAATCAGCCCCAGCATTTT. Its translation is CASRAGDSSNQPQHF.

The gene calls are TRBV6-1 and TRBJ2-1; D is uncertain. The CDR3 extends over 13 amino acids. Per germline, CDR1 MNHNS and CDR2 SASEGT. V lost 0 bases to trimming and J lost 15 bases, with 15 bases between them. As DNA, the CDR3 is TGTGCCAGCAGTGAAGCGTTCCTCATATCGGGGTTCTTC. Its translation is CASSEAFLISGFF.

The V and J genes are TRBV30 and TRBJ2-3; a possible D gene is TRBD2 (5 bases). Trimming cost V 5 bases and J 1 base, with 10 bases left between them. The CDR3 has 13 amino acids. Germline V gene data show CDR1 as GTSNPN and CDR2 as SVGIG (reference sequence). The CDR3 loop is CAWERRRTDTQYF. The CDR3 coding sequence is TGTGCCTGGGAGCGGCGACGCACAGATACGCAGTATTTT.